This T cell receptor beta chain was obtained from a study of blood T cell repertoires in COVID-19. Looking at the study overall: In each case, the material was cDNA or gDNA derived from T cells, B-cell-depleted T cells, or PBMCs.

Trimming removed 4 bases at V and 7 bases at J, with 14 bases between. CDR1 SNHLY and CDR2 FYNNEI come from the germline V gene. This CDR3 is 13 amino acids long. Data came from immunoSEQ multiplex PCR; TCRdb stores just in-frame clones and leaves some out. This sample has over 200,000 clones, with about 86% found just once. This chain connects TRBV2 to TRBJ2-7, with D maybe TRBD1 (6 bases). Sequenced material: PBMCs or T cells enriched from blood (not recorded which). This TCR was sampled from a woman between 45 and 60 years old with acute COVID-19. CDR3 sequence (DNA): TGTGCCAGCAGTGTGGTCCCCACAGGGGAGCAGTACTTC. It specifies CASSVVPTGEQYF. The whole variable domain, filled in from reference TRBV2 and TRBJ2-7, reads EPEVTQTPSHQVTQMGQEVILRCVPISNHLYFYWYRQILGQKVEFLVSFYNNEISEKSEIFDDQFSVERPDGSNFTLKIRSTKLEDSAMYFCASSVVPTGEQYFGPGTRLTVT.